The source of this T cell receptor beta chain is a study of blood T cell repertoires in COVID-19. One Seattle source followed patients from active infection through their disease course. Authors' analysis steps: The assay estimated nucleated cells by amplifying reference gene primers. TCRdb keeps only in-frame clones here, not all; method: immunoSEQ multiplex PCR. The D gene and trimming were derived from the DNA, and the V and J assignments and clone size from that table. The table has about 210,000 clones, 84% seen once. V lost 7 bases and J lost 1, with 16 bases in between. CDR3 length: 15 residues. CDR1 and CDR2 from the germline V gene are LNHDA and SQIVND (reference sequence).

The chain has TRBV19 and TRBJ1-1; D is undetermined. Specimen: peripheral blood. The source of this sequence is a woman at least 80 years old with COVID-19, enrolled during active disease. The CDR3 bases are TGTGCCAGTATTTCTAGGAACACGGAGAACACTGAAGCTTTCTTT. This sequence encodes CASISRNTENTEAFF.